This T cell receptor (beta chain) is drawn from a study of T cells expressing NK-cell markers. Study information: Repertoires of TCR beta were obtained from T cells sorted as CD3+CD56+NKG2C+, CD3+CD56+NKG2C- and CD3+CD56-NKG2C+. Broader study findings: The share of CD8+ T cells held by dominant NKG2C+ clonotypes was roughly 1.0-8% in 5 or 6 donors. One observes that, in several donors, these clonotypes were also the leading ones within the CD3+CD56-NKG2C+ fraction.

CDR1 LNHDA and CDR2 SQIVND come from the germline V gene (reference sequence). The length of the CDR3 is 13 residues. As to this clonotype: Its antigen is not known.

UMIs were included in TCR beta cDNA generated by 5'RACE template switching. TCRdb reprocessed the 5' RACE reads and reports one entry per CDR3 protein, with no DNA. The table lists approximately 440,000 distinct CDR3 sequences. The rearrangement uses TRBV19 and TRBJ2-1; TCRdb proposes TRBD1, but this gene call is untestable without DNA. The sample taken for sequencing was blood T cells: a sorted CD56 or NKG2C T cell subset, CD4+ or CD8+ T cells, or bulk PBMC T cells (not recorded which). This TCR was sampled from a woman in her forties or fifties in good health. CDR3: CASSPPYSYGKFF.